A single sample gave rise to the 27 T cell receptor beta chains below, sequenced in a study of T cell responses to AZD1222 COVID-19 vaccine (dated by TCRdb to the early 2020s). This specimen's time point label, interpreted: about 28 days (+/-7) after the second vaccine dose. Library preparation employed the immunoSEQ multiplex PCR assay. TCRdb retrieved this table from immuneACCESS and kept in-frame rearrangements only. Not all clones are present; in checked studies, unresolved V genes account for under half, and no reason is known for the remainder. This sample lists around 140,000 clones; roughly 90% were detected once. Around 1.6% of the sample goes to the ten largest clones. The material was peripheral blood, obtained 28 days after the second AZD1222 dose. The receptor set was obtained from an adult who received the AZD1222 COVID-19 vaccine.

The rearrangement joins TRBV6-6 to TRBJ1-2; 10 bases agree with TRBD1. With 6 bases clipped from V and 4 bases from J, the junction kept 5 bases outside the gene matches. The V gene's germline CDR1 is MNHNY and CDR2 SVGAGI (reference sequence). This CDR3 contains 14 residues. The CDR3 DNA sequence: TGTGCCAGCAGAGACAGGGGGCGGGCCTATGGCTACACCTTC. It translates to CASRDRGRAYGYTF.

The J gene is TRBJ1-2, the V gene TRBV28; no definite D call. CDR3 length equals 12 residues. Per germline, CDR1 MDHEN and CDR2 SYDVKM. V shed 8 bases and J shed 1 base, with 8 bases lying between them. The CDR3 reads CASRNLNYGYTF. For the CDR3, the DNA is TGTGCCAGCCGGAATCTTAACTATGGCTACACCTTC.

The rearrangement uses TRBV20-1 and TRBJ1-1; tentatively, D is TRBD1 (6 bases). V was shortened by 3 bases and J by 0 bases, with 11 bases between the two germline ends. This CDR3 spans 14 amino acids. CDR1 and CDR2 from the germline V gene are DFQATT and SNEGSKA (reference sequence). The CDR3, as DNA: TGCAGTGCTAGTGGGGGCGCAATGAACACTGAAGCTTTCTTT. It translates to CSASGGAMNTEAFF.

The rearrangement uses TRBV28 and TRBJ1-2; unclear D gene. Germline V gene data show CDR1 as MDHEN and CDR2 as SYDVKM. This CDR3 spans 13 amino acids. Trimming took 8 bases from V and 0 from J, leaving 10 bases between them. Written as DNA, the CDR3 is TGTGCCAGCCAGGAATCAGCTAACTATGGCTACACCTTC. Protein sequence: CASQESANYGYTF.

CDR3 sequence: CAWSGLMSSYNEQFF. CDR3 bases: TGTGCCTGGAGTGGGTTGATGAGCTCCTACAATGAGCAGTTCTTC. The J gene is TRBJ2-1, the V gene TRBV30; D not resolved. Germline lookup yields CDR1 GTSNPN and CDR2 SVGIG (reference sequence). V dropped 1 base and J dropped 0 bases, with 10 bases sitting between them. The CDR3 has 15 amino acids.

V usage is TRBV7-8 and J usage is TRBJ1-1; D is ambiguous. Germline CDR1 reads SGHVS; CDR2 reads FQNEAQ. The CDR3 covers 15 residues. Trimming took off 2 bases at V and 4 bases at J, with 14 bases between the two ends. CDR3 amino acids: CASSLTSGKVTEAFF. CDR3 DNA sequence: TGTGCCAGCAGCTTAACCTCGGGGAAGGTCACTGAAGCTTTCTTT.

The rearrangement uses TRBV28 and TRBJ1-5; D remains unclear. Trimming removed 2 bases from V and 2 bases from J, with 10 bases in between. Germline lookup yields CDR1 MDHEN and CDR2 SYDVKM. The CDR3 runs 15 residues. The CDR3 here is CASSLDTEGNQPQHF. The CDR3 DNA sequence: TGTGCCAGCAGTTTAGACACCGAGGGCAATCAGCCCCAGCATTTT.

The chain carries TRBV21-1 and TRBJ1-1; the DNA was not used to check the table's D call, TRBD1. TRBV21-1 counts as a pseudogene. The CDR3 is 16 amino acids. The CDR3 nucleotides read TGTGCCAGCAGCAAAGCGACCGACAGGATCGGCACTGAAGCTTTCTTT. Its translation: CASSKATDRIGTEAFF.

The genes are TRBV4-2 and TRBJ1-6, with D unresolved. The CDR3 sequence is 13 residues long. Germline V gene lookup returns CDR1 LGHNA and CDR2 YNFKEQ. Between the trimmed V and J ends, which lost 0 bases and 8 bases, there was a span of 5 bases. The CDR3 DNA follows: TGTGCCAGCAGCCAAGATCAGGATTCACCCCTCCACTTT. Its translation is CASSQDQDSPLHF.

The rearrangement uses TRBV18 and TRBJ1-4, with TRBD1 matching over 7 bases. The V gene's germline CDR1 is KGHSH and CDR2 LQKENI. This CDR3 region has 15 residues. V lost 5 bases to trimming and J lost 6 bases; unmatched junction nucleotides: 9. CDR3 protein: CASSSRGGGDEKLFF. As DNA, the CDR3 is TGTGCCAGCTCAAGTCGTGGAGGGGGCGATGAAAAACTGTTTTTT.

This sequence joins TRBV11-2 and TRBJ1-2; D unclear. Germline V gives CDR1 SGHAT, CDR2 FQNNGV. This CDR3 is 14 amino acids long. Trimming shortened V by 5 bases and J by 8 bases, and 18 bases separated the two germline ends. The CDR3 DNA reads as TGTGCCAGCAGCAACCCCGGACTCATCGTCGGCTACACCTTC. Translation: CASSNPGLIVGYTF.

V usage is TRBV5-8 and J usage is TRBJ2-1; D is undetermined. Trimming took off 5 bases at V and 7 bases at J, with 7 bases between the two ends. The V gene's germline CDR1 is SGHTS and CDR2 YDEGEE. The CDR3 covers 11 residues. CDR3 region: CASRLMNEQFF. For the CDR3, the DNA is TGTGCCAGCAGGCTTATGAATGAGCAGTTCTTC.

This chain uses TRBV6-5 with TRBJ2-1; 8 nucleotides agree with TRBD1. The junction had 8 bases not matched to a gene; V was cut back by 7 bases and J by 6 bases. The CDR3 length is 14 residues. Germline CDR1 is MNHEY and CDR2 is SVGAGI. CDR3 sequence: CASNKRTGINEQFF. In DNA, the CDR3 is TGTGCCAGCAATAAGCGGACAGGGATCAATGAGCAGTTCTTC.

The CDR3 region has the DNA TGTGCCAGCAGGGTGGACAGGGGTAATTCACCCCTCCACTTT. As protein: CASRVDRGNSPLHF. V gene TRBV6-5 combines with J gene TRBJ1-6, with 9 positions matching TRBD1. Germline trimming cut 6 bases from V and 6 bases from J; bases unmatched to any gene: 3. This CDR3 has 14 amino acids. CDR1 and CDR2 (germline): MNHEY, SVGAGI.

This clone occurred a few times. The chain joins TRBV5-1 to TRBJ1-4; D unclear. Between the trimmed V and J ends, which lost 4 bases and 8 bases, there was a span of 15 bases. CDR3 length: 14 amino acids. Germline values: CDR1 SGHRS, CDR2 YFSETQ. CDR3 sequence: CASSLDRPEEKLFF. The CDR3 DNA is TGCGCCAGCAGCCTGGATAGGCCTGAGGAAAAACTGTTTTTT.

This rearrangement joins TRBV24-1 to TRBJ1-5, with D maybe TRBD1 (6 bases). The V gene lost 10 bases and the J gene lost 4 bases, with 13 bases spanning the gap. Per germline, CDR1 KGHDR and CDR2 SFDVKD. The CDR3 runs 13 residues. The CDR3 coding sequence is TGTGCCACGGGGGGGGACATTAATCAGCCCCAGCATTTT. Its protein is CATGGDINQPQHF.

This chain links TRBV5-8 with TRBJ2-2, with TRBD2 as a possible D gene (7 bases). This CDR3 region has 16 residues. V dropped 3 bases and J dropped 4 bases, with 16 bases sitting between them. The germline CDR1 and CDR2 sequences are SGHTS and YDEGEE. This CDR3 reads CASSSKRRGGTGELFF. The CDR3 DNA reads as TGTGCCAGCAGCTCAAAAAGGAGGGGGGGCACCGGGGAGCTGTTTTTT.

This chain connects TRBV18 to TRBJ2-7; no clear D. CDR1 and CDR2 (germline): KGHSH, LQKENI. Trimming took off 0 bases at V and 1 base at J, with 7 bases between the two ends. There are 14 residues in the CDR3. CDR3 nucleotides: TGTGCCAGCTCACCACCGCCGCCGTCCTACGAGCAGTACGTC. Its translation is CASSPPPPSYEQYV.

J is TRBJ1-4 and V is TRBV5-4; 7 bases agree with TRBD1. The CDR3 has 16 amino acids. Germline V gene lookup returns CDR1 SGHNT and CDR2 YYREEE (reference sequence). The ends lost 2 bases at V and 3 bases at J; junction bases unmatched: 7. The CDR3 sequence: CASSLEQGLANEKLFF. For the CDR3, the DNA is TGTGCCAGCAGCTTAGAACAGGGGCTCGCTAATGAAAAACTGTTTTTT.

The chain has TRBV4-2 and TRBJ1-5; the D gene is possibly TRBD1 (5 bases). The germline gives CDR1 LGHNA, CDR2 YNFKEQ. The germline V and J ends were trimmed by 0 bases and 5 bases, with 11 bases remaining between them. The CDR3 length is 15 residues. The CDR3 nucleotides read TGTGCCAGCAGCCAAGATTGGGGGGTGTATCAGCCCCAGCATTTT. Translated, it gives CASSQDWGVYQPQHF.

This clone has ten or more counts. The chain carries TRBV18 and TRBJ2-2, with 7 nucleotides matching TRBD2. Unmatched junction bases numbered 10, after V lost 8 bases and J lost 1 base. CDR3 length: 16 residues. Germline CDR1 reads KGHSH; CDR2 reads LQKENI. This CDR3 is CASVRGGPRNTGELFF. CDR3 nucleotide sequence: TGTGCCAGCGTCCGGGGAGGGCCAAGGAACACCGGGGAGCTGTTTTTT.

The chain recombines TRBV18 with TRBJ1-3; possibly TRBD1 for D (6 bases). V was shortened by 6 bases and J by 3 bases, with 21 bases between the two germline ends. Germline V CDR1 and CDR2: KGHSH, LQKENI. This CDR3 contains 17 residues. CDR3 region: CASSPGLRTAFGNTIYF. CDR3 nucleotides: TGTGCCAGCTCCCCCGGCTTAAGGACAGCTTTTGGAAACACCATATATTTT.

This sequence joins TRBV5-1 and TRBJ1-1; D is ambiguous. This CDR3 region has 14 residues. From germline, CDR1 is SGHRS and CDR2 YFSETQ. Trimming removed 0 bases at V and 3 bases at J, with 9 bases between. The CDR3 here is CASSLATGYTEAFF. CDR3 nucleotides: TGCGCCAGCAGCTTGGCCACGGGGTACACTGAAGCTTTCTTT. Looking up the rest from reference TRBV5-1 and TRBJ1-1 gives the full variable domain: KAGVTQTPRYLIKTRGQQVTLSCSPISGHRSVSWYQQTPGQGLQFLFEYFSETQRNKGNFPGRFSGRQFSNSRSEMNVSTLELGDSALYLCASSLATGYTEAFFGQGTRLTVV.

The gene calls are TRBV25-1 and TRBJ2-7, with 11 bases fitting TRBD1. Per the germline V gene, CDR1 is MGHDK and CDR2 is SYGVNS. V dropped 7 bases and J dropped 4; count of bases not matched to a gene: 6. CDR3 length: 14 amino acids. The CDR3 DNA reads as TGTGCCAGCATGCCGGACAGGGGGCGATACGAGCAGTACTTC. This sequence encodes CASMPDRGRYEQYF.

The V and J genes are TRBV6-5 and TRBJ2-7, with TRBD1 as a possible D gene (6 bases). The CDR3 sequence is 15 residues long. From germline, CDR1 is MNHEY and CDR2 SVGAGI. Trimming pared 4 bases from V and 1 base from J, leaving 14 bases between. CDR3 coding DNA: TGTGCCAGCAGTTCTGAGTCAGGGGTGTCCTACGAGCAGTACGTC. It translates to CASSSESGVSYEQYV.

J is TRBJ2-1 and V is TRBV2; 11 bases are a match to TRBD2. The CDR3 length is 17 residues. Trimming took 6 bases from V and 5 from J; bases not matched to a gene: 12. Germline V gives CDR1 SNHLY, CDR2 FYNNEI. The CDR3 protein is CASSELALAGENNEQFF. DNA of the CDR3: TGTGCCAGCAGCGAATTGGCACTAGCGGGGGAAAACAATGAGCAGTTCTTC.

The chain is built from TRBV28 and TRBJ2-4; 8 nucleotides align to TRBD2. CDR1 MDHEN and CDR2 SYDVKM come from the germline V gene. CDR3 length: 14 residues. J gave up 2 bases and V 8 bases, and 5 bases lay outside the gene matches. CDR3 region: CASSPGGTKNIQYF. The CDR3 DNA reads TGTGCCAGCTCCCCGGGGGGGACCAAAAACATTCAGTACTTC.